This entry lists 27 T cell receptor beta chains sequenced from one sample in a study of T cell repertoires in cytomegalovirus infection. TCRdb independently ran MiXCR on the reads; one entry per CDR3 protein. The table includes approximately 350,000 distinct CDR3 sequences, just under 35% detected once. Their target antigens are unknown. The specimen comprised cultured PBMCs, sampled from culture after CMV antigen stimulation. Source of these receptors: a human donor in good health (CMV status not recorded). Some clones in this sample may be carry-over from other donors' samples.

V gene TRBV20-1 combines with J gene TRBJ2-5, with a weak D call TRBD2 (6 bases). Germline-derived CDR1 and CDR2 are DFQATT and SNEGSKA (reference sequence). There are 14 residues in the CDR3. Trimming shortened V by 5 bases and J by 3 bases, and 16 bases separated the two germline ends. The CDR3 nucleotides are TGCAGTGCTCCCGAAGGCCAGCGGGAAGAGACCCAGTACTTC. Its protein is CSAPEGQREETQYF.

V gene TRBV20-1 combines with J gene TRBJ2-7; 10 bases line up with TRBD2. V dropped 2 bases and J dropped 0; count of bases not matched to a gene: 7. This CDR3 spans 16 amino acids. Germline CDR1 DFQATT, CDR2 SNEGSKA (reference sequence). The CDR3: CSARTHIAGGSYEQYF. The CDR3 coding sequence is TGCAGTGCTAGAACTCATATAGCGGGGGGCTCCTACGAGCAGTACTTC.

This chain links TRBV6-1 with TRBJ2-1; TRBD2 matches at 14 bases. Germline-derived CDR1 and CDR2 are MNHNS and SASEGT. The ends lost 1 base at V and 6 bases at J; junction bases unmatched: 5. There are 17 residues in the CDR3. CDR3 protein: CASSEGGLAGVGNEQFF. As DNA, the CDR3 is TGTGCCAGCAGTGAAGGGGGACTAGCGGGAGTGGGCAATGAGCAGTTCTTC.

This clonotype was counted between two and nine times. This sequence joins TRBV6-6 and TRBJ1-1; D remains ambiguous. Germline V gives CDR1 MNHNY, CDR2 SVGAGI (reference sequence). This CDR3 is 14 amino acids long. V lost 2 bases and J lost 2, with 9 bases in between. The CDR3 is CASSYIHGNTEAFF. The CDR3 DNA reads as TGTGCCAGCAGTTACATCCATGGTAACACTGAAGCTTTCTTT.

This clonotype was seen a single time. The chain couples TRBV11-2 to TRBJ2-3; weak D call: TRBD2 (5 bases). Germline V lookup: CDR1 SGHAT, CDR2 FQNNGV. There are 15 residues in the CDR3. Trimming took off 0 bases at V and 0 bases at J, with 7 bases between the two ends. The CDR3 region has the DNA TGTGCCAGCAGCTTAGAACTAGGGAGCACAGATACGCAGTATTTT. Amino acids: CASSLELGSTDTQYF.

This clonotype has a handful of counts. The chain joins TRBV4-3 to TRBJ2-3, with D perhaps given as TRBD1 or TRBD2 (6 bases each). The CDR3 extends over 17 amino acids. Trimming stripped 0 bases from V and 0 bases from J, with 13 bases between. CDR1 is LGHNA and CDR2 is YSLEER in the germline V gene. DNA for the CDR3: TGCGCCAGCAGCCAAGATCGTCCGGGGGCTAGCACAGATACGCAGTATTTT. The encoded protein is CASSQDRPGASTDTQYF.

The table lists this clonotype with many counts. The chain employs TRBV7-2 and TRBJ2-2; D gene unclear. The germline V gene encodes CDR1 SGHTA and CDR2 FQGNSA. Trimming took off 3 bases at V and 7 bases at J, with 3 bases between the two ends. This CDR3 is 11 amino acids long. The CDR3 DNA reads TGTGCCAGCAGCTTCTTCGGGGAGCTGTTTTTT. This sequence encodes CASSFFGELFF.

A single count supports this clonotype. The rearrangement joins TRBV5-1 to TRBJ2-1, with TRBD2 matching over 13 bases. Trimming cost V 0 bases and J 2 bases; bases outside gene matches: 5. The CDR3 extends over 18 amino acids. The germline V gene encodes CDR1 SGHRS and CDR2 YFSETQ. The CDR3 is CASSLEVLAGGPYNEQFF. The DNA of the CDR3 is TGCGCCAGCAGCTTGGAGGTACTAGCGGGAGGGCCCTACAATGAGCAGTTCTTC.

This CDR3 reads CASSVGLAVSYEQYV. The CDR3 nucleotides read TGTGCCAGCAGTGTGGGACTAGCGGTTTCCTACGAGCAGTACGTC. The rearrangement links TRBV6-1 to TRBJ2-7; 11 bases align to TRBD2. Trimming took 4 bases from V and 1 from J; bases not matched to a gene: 3. This CDR3 spans 15 amino acids. Per germline, CDR1 MNHNS and CDR2 SASEGT.

This clonotype was found a few times. The V and J genes are TRBV24-1 and TRBJ2-2; 12 bases align to TRBD2. The V and J ends lost 3 bases and 0 bases, in that order; junction bases with no gene match: 4. This CDR3 contains 18 residues. Germline lookup yields CDR1 KGHDR and CDR2 SFDVKD. The CDR3 region is CATSDPLAGGTNTGELFF. For the CDR3, the DNA is TGTGCCACCAGTGATCCCCTAGCGGGAGGGACGAACACCGGGGAGCTGTTTTTT.

The chain recombines TRBV12-3 or TRBV12-4 with TRBJ1-1, with TRBD1 matching over 7 bases. V lost 6 bases and J lost 6; bases outside the gene matches: 13. The CDR3 is 15 amino acids. The CDR3 reads CASRSRTGAGAEAFF. DNA for the CDR3: TGTGCCAGCAGATCCCGGACAGGCGCAGGGGCTGAAGCTTTCTTT.

This clonotype was seen a handful of times. J is TRBJ1-1 and V is TRBV6-2 or TRBV6-3; D not certain. Germline assignment: CDR1 MNHEY and CDR2 SVGEGT. The CDR3 extends over 11 amino acids. The germline V and J ends were trimmed by 9 bases and 4 bases, with 9 bases remaining between them. Written as DNA, the CDR3 is TGTGCCAGTCGACGGAGCACTGAAGCTTTCTTT. Translation: CASRRSTEAFF.

Many counts were recorded for this clonotype. V and J are TRBV7-2 and TRBJ1-3, with 7 bases fitting TRBD1. Germline V gene lookup returns CDR1 SGHTA and CDR2 FQGNSA. The ends lost 5 bases at V and 4 bases at J; junction bases unmatched: 8. CDR3 length: 15 residues. CDR3 DNA: TGTGCCAGCAGCCAAGGGGGCGCCACGGGAAACACCATATATTTT. Encoded protein: CASSQGGATGNTIYF.

This clonotype has only a few counts. The V call is TRBV7-2, the J call TRBJ2-1; D gene ambiguous. Germline V gives CDR1 SGHTA, CDR2 FQGNSA. The CDR3 contains 14 residues. V dropped 2 bases and J dropped 8 bases, with 13 bases sitting between them. The CDR3 DNA follows: TGTGCCAGCAGCTTAACCCAATTAAAGGATGAGCAGTTCTTC. Protein sequence: CASSLTQLKDEQFF.

V usage is TRBV6-1 and J usage is TRBJ1-1; D unresolved. Germline values: CDR1 MNHNS, CDR2 SASEGT. The CDR3 is 16 amino acids. The V gene lost 7 bases and the J gene lost 8 bases, with 26 bases spanning the gap. The CDR3 nucleotides read TGTGCCAGCACCGTTACGGTCCTCCATGTACGTGGAGAAGCTTTCTTT. Translating it yields CASTVTVLHVRGEAFF.

This clonotype showed up just a few times. The chain has TRBV15 and TRBJ1-1; the D is unclear. CDR1 and CDR2 from the germline V gene are LNHNV and YYDKDF (reference sequence). Trimming pared 0 bases from V and 4 bases from J, leaving 3 bases between. The length of the CDR3 is 12 residues. This chain's CDR3 is CATSRDGTEAFF. The CDR3 bases are TGTGCCACCAGCAGAGATGGCACTGAAGCTTTCTTT.

The V call is TRBV7-6, the J call TRBJ2-1; 7 nucleotides line up with TRBD1. Per the germline V gene, CDR1 is SGHVS and CDR2 is FNYEAQ. V lost 1 base to trimming and J lost 6 bases; unmatched junction nucleotides: 3. This CDR3 has 14 residues. CDR3 sequence: CASSLVSGGNEQFF. The CDR3 DNA sequence: TGTGCCAGCAGCTTAGTTTCAGGGGGCAATGAGCAGTTCTTC.

The rearrangement links TRBV20-1 to TRBJ1-1; 7 bases align to TRBD1. Germline CDR1 is DFQATT and CDR2 is SNEGSKA (reference sequence). The CDR3 loop spans 14 amino acids. V lost 3 bases, J lost 1 base, and 5 bases stayed unmatched. The CDR3 DNA reads as TGCAGTGCTAGTAGTGCAGGGGGGAACACTGAAGCTTTCTTT. It yields the protein CSASSAGGNTEAFF.

This clonotype has more than one count but fewer than ten. The chain joins TRBV11-3 to TRBJ2-1; D is ambiguous. V was trimmed by 2 bases and J by 0 bases, leaving 8 bases between them. This CDR3 comprises 15 residues. The germline V gene has CDR1 SGHNT and CDR2 YENEEA. This CDR3 reads CASSLSVPSYNEQFF. DNA for the CDR3: TGTGCCAGCAGCTTAAGCGTCCCCTCCTACAATGAGCAGTTCTTC.

This chain connects TRBV25-1 to TRBJ2-5; TRBD1 matches 9 bases. Germline CDR1 is MGHDK and CDR2 is SYGVNS. The CDR3 runs 15 residues. Trimming removed 2 bases from V and 1 base from J; junction bases left unmatched: 2. CDR3 nucleotides: TGTGCCAGCAGTGAACAGGGACAGGGCCAAGAGACCCAGTACTTC. Residues: CASSEQGQGQETQYF.

This clonotype was seen only a few times. V and J are TRBV4-1 and TRBJ1-1; D remains unclear. Trimming removed 2 bases at V and 5 bases at J, with 6 bases between. The CDR3 extends over 12 amino acids. The germline V gene encodes CDR1 MGHRA and CDR2 YSYEKL. The CDR3 DNA sequence: TGCGCCAGCAGCCAACTCTGGACTGAAGCTTTCTTT. Translated, it gives CASSQLWTEAFF.

The gene calls are TRBV3-1 and TRBJ1-1; 10 positions agree with TRBD1. Germline V gene sequence: CDR1 LGHDT, CDR2 YNNKEL (reference sequence). The CDR3 runs to 15 residues. The ends lost 0 bases at V and 10 bases at J; junction bases unmatched: 8. The CDR3, as DNA: TGTGCCAGCAGCCAAGATCTTGCGGGACAGGGGAGAGCTTTCTTT. It translates to CASSQDLAGQGRAFF. Full variable domain (rest looked up from reference TRBV3-1 and TRBJ1-1): DTAVSQTPKYLVTQMGNDKSIKCEQNLGHDTMYWYKQDSKKFLKIMFSYNNKELIINETVPNRFSPKSPDKAHLNLHINSLELGDSAVYFCASSQDLAGQGRAFFGQGTRLTVV.

V is TRBV4-3 and J is TRBJ1-2; D is undetermined. The germline V gene has CDR1 LGHNA and CDR2 YSLEER. The V gene lost 2 bases and the J gene lost 8 bases, with 12 bases spanning the gap. The CDR3 runs 13 residues. The CDR3 sequence is CASSQNFEGGYTF. The DNA for the CDR3 is TGCGCCAGCAGCCAAAATTTTGAGGGAGGCTACACCTTC.

The V gene is TRBV19, the J gene TRBJ2-7; D gene unclear. The CDR3 is 14 amino acids. Germline V CDR1 and CDR2: LNHDA, SQIVND (reference sequence). Trimming removed 3 bases at V and 5 bases at J, with 14 bases between. This CDR3 is CASSIGRFANEQYF. The CDR3 DNA reads TGTGCCAGTAGTATCGGCAGGTTTGCCAACGAGCAGTACTTC.

This clonotype was observed a few times. The CDR3 protein is CASKDAPAAKNIQYF. CDR3 sequence (DNA): TGTGCCAGCAAAGACGCGCCTGCTGCCAAAAACATTCAGTACTTC. The gene calls are TRBV19 and TRBJ2-4; D gene uncertain. Germline V gene sequence: CDR1 LNHDA, CDR2 SQIVND (reference sequence). The CDR3 extends over 15 amino acids. V shed 9 bases and J shed 1 base, with 16 bases lying between them.

CDR3 sequence: CASRSPGVNYGYTF. CDR3 DNA: TGTGCCAGCAGGTCGCCAGGGGTGAACTATGGCTACACCTTC. The rearrangement uses TRBV6-8 and TRBJ1-2; the D gene is possibly TRBD1 (6 bases). Trimming stripped 6 bases from V and 2 bases from J, with 13 bases between. The germline V gene encodes CDR1 MNHGY and CDR2 SAAAGT. There are 14 residues in the CDR3.

This chain joins TRBV7-2 and TRBJ2-5; D not resolved. The CDR3 has 13 residues. Germline V gene lookup returns CDR1 SGHTA and CDR2 FQGNSA. Trimming took 5 bases from V and 5 from J, leaving 12 bases between them. The CDR3 bases are TGTGCCAGCAGCCGCGATTCTCTGGAGACCCAGTACTTC. Translation: CASSRDSLETQYF.